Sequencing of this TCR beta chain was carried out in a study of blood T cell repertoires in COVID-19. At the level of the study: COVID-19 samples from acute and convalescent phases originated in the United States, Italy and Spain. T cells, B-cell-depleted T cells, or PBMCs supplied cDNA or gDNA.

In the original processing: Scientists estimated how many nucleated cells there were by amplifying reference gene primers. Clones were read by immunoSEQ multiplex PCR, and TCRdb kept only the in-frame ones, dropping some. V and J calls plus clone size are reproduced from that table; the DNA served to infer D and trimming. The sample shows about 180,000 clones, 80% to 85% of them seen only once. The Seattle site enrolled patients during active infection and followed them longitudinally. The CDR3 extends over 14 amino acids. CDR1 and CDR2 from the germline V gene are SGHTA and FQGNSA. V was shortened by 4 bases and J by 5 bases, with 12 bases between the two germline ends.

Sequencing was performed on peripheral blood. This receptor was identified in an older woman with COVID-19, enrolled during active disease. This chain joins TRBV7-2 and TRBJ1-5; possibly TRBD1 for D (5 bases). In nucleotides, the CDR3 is TGTGCCAGCAGCTCCGACAGTTCCTATCAGCCCCAGCATTTT. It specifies CASSSDSSYQPQHF.